This entry is about one T cell receptor (beta chain). This sample was taken from a study of blood T cell repertoires in COVID-19. Study overall: Samples of COVID-19 (acute and convalescent) were obtained from the United States, Italy and Spain. PBMCs, B-cell-depleted T cells, or T cells provided the cDNA or gDNA that made up the material.

The CDR3 has 13 amino acids. Trimming removed 5 bases from V and 5 bases from J, with 7 bases in between. Per germline, CDR1 SNHLY and CDR2 FYNNEI. Per the original methods: Reference gene primer amplification yielded estimated nucleated cell counts. Only in-frame clones appear in the TCRdb table, and some are missing; sequencing was by immunoSEQ multiplex PCR. Clonal size and the V and J genes are those of that table, whereas D and trimming came from the DNA. This repertoire shows 60,000 to 80,000 clones, 70% to 90% found once; its top ten account for around 23%. This receptor was obtained from a man aged 45-65 years with acute or convalescent COVID-19. The chain is built from TRBV2 and TRBJ1-6; D call uncertain. Sequenced: peripheral blood. Written as DNA, the CDR3 is TGTGCCAGCAGTACACAGAATAATTCACCCCTCCACTTT. Its translation: CASSTQNNSPLHF.